This is a list of T cell receptor beta chains from one sample in a study of control samples from healthy donors and cancer patients. Only in-frame clones appear in the TCRdb table, and some are missing; sequencing was by immunoSEQ multiplex PCR. This table has about 60,000 clones, almost 85% appearing once. The specimen sequenced was blood. These receptors all stem from a man aged 40-55 years in good health. CDR3s include the opening cysteine and the closing phenylalanine or tryptophan.

v_gene,j_gene,CDR3aa
TRBV18,TRBJ2-7,CASSQDQSEQYF
TRBV14,TRBJ2-1,CASSPGTRDLPHNEQFF
TRBV18,TRBJ2-5,CASSPGPGYQETQYF
TRBV19,TRBJ1-1,CASSITPGLQGRAEAFF
TRBV2,TRBJ1-5,CASRTGTGTQPQHF
TRBV5-1,TRBJ1-6,CASSQDQGWSPLHF
TRBV7-2,TRBJ1-2,CASSAGQGLYGYTF
TRBV7-8,TRBJ2-7,CASSIQDEQYF
TRBV6-5,TRBJ2-3,CASSYRGVDTQYF
TRBV15,TRBJ1-3,CATSREIGVGGNTIYF
TRBV5-8,TRBJ2-5,CASSRGLAGEETQYF
TRBV4-3,TRBJ1-1,CASSQLRGNTEAFF
TRBV11-2,TRBJ2-7,CASSLVPGRLYEQYF
TRBV3-1/TRBV3-2,TRBJ1-5,CASSLGTRNQPQHF
TRBV7-2,TRBJ1-5,CASSRTGGDQPQHF
TRBV19,TRBJ1-2,CASTERRDSGYTF
TRBV19,TRBJ2-6,CASSKGSNGGANVLTF
TRBV19,TRBJ1-6,CASRERQGRSPLHF
TRBV9,TRBJ2-1,CASSGIGDSRGQFF
TRBV11-3,TRBJ1-1,CASSSLPAGHTEAFF
TRBV5-1,TRBJ2-7,CASSPRGDDYEQYF
TRBV5-5,TRBJ1-2,CASSRRDTYYGYTF
TRBV14,TRBJ2-1,CASSQELRLAGVNEQFF
TRBV11-1,TRBJ2-7,CASSLMTSEQYF
TRBV27,TRBJ1-6,CASSSNPGQKSSYNSPLHF
TRBV7-2,TRBJ2-3,CASSLRAGLTDTQYF
TRBV18,TRBJ1-1,CASSPLYRGGTEAFF
TRBV30,TRBJ2-7,CAWSEGLAGAFSYEQYF
TRBV5-1,TRBJ1-1,CASSQTGSLSEAFF
TRBV6-5,TRBJ2-1,CASMGRGHPNEQFF
TRBV3-1/TRBV3-2,TRBJ2-5,CASHRDGSRETQYF
TRBV3-1/TRBV3-2,TRBJ1-4,CASSQVPGPATNEKLFF
TRBV5-5,TRBJ1-2,CASSPSDRVLGGYTF
TRBV14,TRBJ2-7,CASSQGPSGDYEQYF
TRBV6-6,TRBJ2-7,CASSGDILSSYEQYF
TRBV21-1,TRBJ1-6,CASSREPLHF
TRBV4-3,TRBJ2-3,CASSQVAGTFTDTQYF
TRBV18,TRBJ2-7,CASAQGQGIYEQYF
TRBV5-8,TRBJ2-2,CASSLSYGRRTGELFF
TRBV3-1/TRBV3-2,TRBJ2-2,CASSQDTPSNHTGELFF
TRBV4-3,TRBJ1-2,CASSRDRNYGYTF